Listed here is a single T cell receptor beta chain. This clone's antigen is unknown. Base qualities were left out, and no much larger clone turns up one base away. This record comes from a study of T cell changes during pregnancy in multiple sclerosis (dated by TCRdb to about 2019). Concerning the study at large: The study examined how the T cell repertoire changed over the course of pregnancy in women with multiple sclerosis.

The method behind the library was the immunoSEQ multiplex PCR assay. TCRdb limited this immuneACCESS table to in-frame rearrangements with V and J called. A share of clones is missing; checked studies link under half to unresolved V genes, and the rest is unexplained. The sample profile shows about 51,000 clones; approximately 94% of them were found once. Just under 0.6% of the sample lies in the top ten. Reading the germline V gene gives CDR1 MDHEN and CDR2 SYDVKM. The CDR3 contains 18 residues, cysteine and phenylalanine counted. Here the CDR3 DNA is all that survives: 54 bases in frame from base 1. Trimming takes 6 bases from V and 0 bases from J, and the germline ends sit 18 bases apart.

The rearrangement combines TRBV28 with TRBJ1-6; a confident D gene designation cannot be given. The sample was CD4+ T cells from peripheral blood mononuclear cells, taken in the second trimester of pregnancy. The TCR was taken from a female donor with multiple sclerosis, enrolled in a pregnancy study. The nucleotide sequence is TGTGCCAGCAGGCGGGCGACGAAGGGAAGCTCCTATAATTCACCCCTCCACTTT. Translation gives CASRRATKGSSYNSPLHF. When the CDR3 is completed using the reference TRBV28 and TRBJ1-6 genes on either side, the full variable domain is DVKVTQSSRYLVKRTGEKVFLECVQDMDHENMFWYRQDPGLGLRLIYFSYDVKMKEKGDIPEGYSVSREKKERFSLILESASTNQTSMYLCASRRATKGSSYNSPLHFGNGTRLTVT.